This T cell receptor beta chain emerged from a study of regulatory T cells in long-lasting Graves disease. Building the TCR beta libraries relied on iRepertoire HTBI primers, and CDR3 regions underwent Arm-PCR. From the multiplex PCR reads, TCRdb called clonotypes with MiXCR, one entry per CDR3 protein. The table includes 580,000 or so distinct CDR3 sequences, around 16% detected once. This clonotype occurred many times. Trimming cost V 5 bases and J 6 bases, with 17 bases left between them. The CDR3 runs to 15 residues. Germline-derived CDR1 and CDR2 are SGHVS and FNYEAQ. Time point indicated: newly diagnosed GD, antithyroid drugs for less than 3 months. Construction of the TCR library relied on RNA isolated from PBMCs. This sample was also put to use in a study of T cells in Graves' hyperthyroidism and ophthalmopathy.

Source: peripheral blood mononuclear cells (PBMCs), taken at new diagnosis, from a patient treated with antithyroid drugs. The chain combines TRBV7-6 with TRBJ2-1, with D possibly called TRBD1 or TRBD2 (5 bases each). The clonotype originates from a young man with Graves disease. The CDR3 here is CASSPSTLGVNEQFF. The DNA of the CDR3 is TGTGCCAGCAGCCCAAGTACACTAGGGGTCAATGAGCAGTTCTTC.